This is a list of T cell receptor beta chains from one sample in a study of graft-versus-host responses after intestinal transplantation. Profiled with immunoSEQ multiplex PCR; TCRdb holds only in-frame clones, not every one. This sample has over 75,000 clones; about 83% occur once, and the top ten carry almost 1.5%. Sequencing was performed on PBMCs, taken 255 days after intestinal transplant. The receptors originated from a human patient who received an intestinal transplant, so some T cells may come from the graft donor. Each CDR3 is given with its conserved first and last residue. Each record gives: clone size, CDR3 length, J gene, D gene, V gene, CDR3 DNA, CDR3 protein. A D gene is named only where the DNA matches it firmly. The size of a clone is reported for some rows only, either as once, few or many, or as a class for expanded clones.

>once|14|TRBJ1-2|-|TRBV6-5
TGTGCCAGCAGTTACTCGAGGGTAGGGAAGGGCTACACCTTC
CASSYSRVGKGYTF
>-|15|TRBJ2-1|-|TRBV7-3
TGTGCCAGCAGCTACCGGGACTCCCTGGCCAATGAGCAGTTCTTC
CASSYRDSLANEQFF
>-|15|TRBJ1-3|-|TRBV5-5
TGTGCCAGCAGCCCCCGAGACGCCTCTGGAAACACCATATATTTT
CASSPRDASGNTIYF
>once|13|TRBJ2-3|-|TRBV6-1
TGTGCCAGCAGTGAAAGGGGAGCAGATACGCAGTATTTT
CASSERGADTQYF
>-|14|TRBJ1-2|-|TRBV6-5
TGTGCCAGCAGAGTTACCGCTGGGGGCTATGGCTACACCTTC
CASRVTAGGYGYTF
>-|16|TRBJ2-7|-|TRBV6-5
TGTGCCAGCAGTTACGGATACGGAGGGAGCAATGAGGAGCAGTACTTC
CASSYGYGGSNEEQYF
>-|15|TRBJ1-2|-|TRBV5-1
TGCGCCAGCAGCTTGACAGATTTGGCCCCTTATGGCTACACCTTC
CASSLTDLAPYGYTF
>-|15|TRBJ2-7|-|TRBV27
TGTGCCAGCAGTTTAGGGGGGACCCCCTCGTTCGAGCAGTACTTC
CASSLGGTPSFEQYF
>-|13|TRBJ1-1|-|TRBV29-1
TGCAGCGTTGATCCCGCTCGGGGCACTGAAGCTTTCTTT
CSVDPARGTEAFF
>once|14|TRBJ1-4|TRBD1|TRBV27
TGTGCCAGCGGAACCGGGACAGGGCCTGAAAAACTGTTTTTT
CASGTGTGPEKLFF
>-|15|TRBJ2-5|-|TRBV5-4
TGTGCCAGCAGCCGCCCTTGGGGCGACGAAGAGACCCAGTACTTC
CASSRPWGDEETQYF
>-|15|TRBJ2-1|TRBD1|TRBV5-8
TGTGCCTTAAGGGAAAGGGACAGCTCCTACAATGAGCAGTTCTTC
CALRERDSSYNEQFF
>few|13|TRBJ2-7|-|TRBV6-1
TGTGCCAGCAGTGAAACGGCTACCTACGAGCAGTACTTC
CASSETATYEQYF
>-|13|TRBJ2-7|-|TRBV19
TGTGCCAGTAGCCCCGCCGGAGCCTACGAGCAGTACTTC
CASSPAGAYEQYF
>once|15|TRBJ2-7|-|TRBV6-5
TGTGCCAGCAGTTACTCGGCCACCAGCTCCTACGAGCAGTACTTC
CASSYSATSSYEQYF
>-|16|TRBJ1-2|-|TRBV15
TGTGCCACCAGCAGAGATAGGGGGGCGGCTACCTATGGCTACACCTTC
CATSRDRGAATYGYTF
>-|15|TRBJ2-7|-|TRBV28
TGTGCCAGCAGCTTAGGGACGGCTTCGGTGTACGAGCAGTACTTC
CASSLGTASVYEQYF
>-|14|TRBJ2-7|TRBD2|TRBV7-6
TGTGCCAGCAGCCAAAGACTAGCGGGCTACGAGCAGTACTTC
CASSQRLAGYEQYF
>-|13|TRBJ2-2|-|TRBV5-1
TGCGCCAGCAGCCGGACCGACCACCGGGAGCTGTTTTTT
CASSRTDHRELFF
>-|14|TRBJ1-5|-|TRBV6-6
TGTGCCAGCAGTTACAGGACGGGCAATCAGCCCCAGCATTTT
CASSYRTGNQPQHF
>-|14|TRBJ1-1|-|TRBV28
TGTGCCAGCAGTTTGGGGTCCATGAACACTGAAGCTTTCTTT
CASSLGSMNTEAFF
>-|14|TRBJ2-1|-|TRBV5-6
TGTGCCAGCAGCTTCAGTGGGGTTTACAATGAGCAGTTCTTC
CASSFSGVYNEQFF
>-|17|TRBJ2-3|TRBD2|TRBV27
TGTGCCAGCAGTTTTACTCTAGCGGGGGGCACCACAGATACGCAGTATTTT
CASSFTLAGGTTDTQYF
>-|15|TRBJ1-1|-|TRBV6-5
TGTGCCAGCAGTTATTTACAGCCTGGGAACACTGAAGCTTTCTTT
CASSYLQPGNTEAFF
>few|15|TRBJ1-1|-|TRBV7-9
TGTGCCAGCAGCTCGTCATGGGAGATGAACACTGAAGCTTTCTTT
CASSSSWEMNTEAFF
>once|17|TRBJ1-1|TRBD1|TRBV9
TGTGCCAGCAGCGTATTCGGGACAGGGGGCATGAACACTGAAGCTTTCTTT
CASSVFGTGGMNTEAFF
>-|14|TRBJ2-5|-|TRBV7-6
TGTGCCAGCAGCTTAGAGTACTCCGCCGAGACCCAGTACTTC
CASSLEYSAETQYF
>-|15|TRBJ2-5|-|TRBV18
TGTGCCAGCTCACCATGGTCAGGGCGAGAAGAGACCCAGTACTTC
CASSPWSGREETQYF
>few|18|TRBJ2-1|TRBD2|TRBV27
TGTGCCAGCAGGGGGGGGATAATTGGTACCAATTGGCGTAATGAGCAGTTCTTC
CASRGGIIGTNWRNEQFF
>few|12|TRBJ2-7|-|TRBV28
TGTGCCAGCAGTTTGGGGGGGCGGGAGCAGTACTTC
CASSLGGREQYF
>-|14|TRBJ2-5|TRBD2|TRBV9
TGTGCCAGCAGCGTCGGGGCGGGAGCAGAGACCCAGTACTTC
CASSVGAGAETQYF
>once|16|TRBJ2-5|-|TRBV5-4
TGTGCCAGCAGCCTCCCTCGGGTAAACCATCAAGAGACCCAGTACTTC
CASSLPRVNHQETQYF
>-|15|TRBJ2-7|TRBD2|TRBV5-4
TGTGCCAGCAGCTCCCTGGTAGCGGGAGCCTACGAGCAGTACTTC
CASSSLVAGAYEQYF
>once|14|TRBJ2-4|-|TRBV7-2
TGTGCCAGCGGCAGACTAGTCGCCAAAAACATTCAGTACTTC
CASGRLVAKNIQYF
>once|18|TRBJ2-3|TRBD2|TRBV7-8
TGTGCCAGCAGCCTTCCCACCGGGACTAGCGGGGTTAGGGATACGCAGTATTTT
CASSLPTGTSGVRDTQYF
>few|15|TRBJ1-4|TRBD1|TRBV5-4
TGTGCCAGCAGCTTGGGGCAGGGGGGGAATGAAAAACTGTTTTTT
CASSLGQGGNEKLFF
>-|15|TRBJ2-7|-|TRBV10-3
TGTGCCATCAGTGAGCCGGATCGGGGGTCCTACGAGCAGTACTTC
CAISEPDRGSYEQYF